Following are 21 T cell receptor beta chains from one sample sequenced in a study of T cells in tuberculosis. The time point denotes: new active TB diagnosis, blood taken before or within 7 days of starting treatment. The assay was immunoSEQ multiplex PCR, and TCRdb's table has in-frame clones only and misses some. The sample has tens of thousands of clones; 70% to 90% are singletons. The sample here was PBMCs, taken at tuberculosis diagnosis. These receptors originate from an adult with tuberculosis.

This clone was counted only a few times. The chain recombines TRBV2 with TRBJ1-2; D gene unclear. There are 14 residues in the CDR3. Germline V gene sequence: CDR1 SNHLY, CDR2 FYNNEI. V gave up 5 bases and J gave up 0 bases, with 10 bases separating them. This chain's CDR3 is CASSMSVTNYGYTF. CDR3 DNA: TGTGCCAGCAGTATGTCAGTTACTAACTATGGCTACACCTTC.

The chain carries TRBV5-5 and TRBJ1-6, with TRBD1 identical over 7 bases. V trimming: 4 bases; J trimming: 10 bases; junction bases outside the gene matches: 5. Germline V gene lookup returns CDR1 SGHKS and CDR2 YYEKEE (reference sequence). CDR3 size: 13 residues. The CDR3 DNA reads TGTGCCAGCAGCCGGGACAGCCCCTCACCCCTCCACTTT. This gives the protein CASSRDSPSPLHF.

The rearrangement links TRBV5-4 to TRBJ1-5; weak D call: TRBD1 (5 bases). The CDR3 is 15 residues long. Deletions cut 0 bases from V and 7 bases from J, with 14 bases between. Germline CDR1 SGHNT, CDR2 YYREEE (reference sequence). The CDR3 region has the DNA TGTGCCAGCAGCTTGGAAGGTGGGGAGGGGCAGCCCCAGCATTTT. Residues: CASSLEGGEGQPQHF.

The CDR3 DNA sequence: TGTGCCAGCAGTGGGTCCGGGGGGAACACTGAAGCTTTCTTT. As protein: CASSGSGGNTEAFF. V and J are TRBV27 and TRBJ1-1, with D perhaps TRBD1 (5 bases). The CDR3 length is 14 residues. Germline V CDR1 and CDR2: MNHEY, SMNVEV (reference sequence). V was pared by 5 bases and J by 1 base, with 11 bases between.

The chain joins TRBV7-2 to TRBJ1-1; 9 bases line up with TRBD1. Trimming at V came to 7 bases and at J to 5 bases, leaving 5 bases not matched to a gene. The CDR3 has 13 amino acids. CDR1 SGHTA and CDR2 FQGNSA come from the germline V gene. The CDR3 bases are TGTGCCAGCAAGGGGACAGGGAGAACTGAAGCTTTCTTT. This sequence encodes CASKGTGRTEAFF.

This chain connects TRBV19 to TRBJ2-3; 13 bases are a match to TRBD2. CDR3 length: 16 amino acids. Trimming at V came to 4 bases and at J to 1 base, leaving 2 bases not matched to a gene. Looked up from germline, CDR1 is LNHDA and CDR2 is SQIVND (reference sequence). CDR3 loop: CASSTLAGGGTDTQYF. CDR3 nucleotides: TGTGCCAGTAGTACACTAGCGGGAGGGGGCACAGATACGCAGTATTTT. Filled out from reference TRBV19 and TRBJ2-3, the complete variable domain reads DGGITQSPKYLFRKEGQNVTLSCEQNLNHDAMYWYRQDPGQGLRLIYYSQIVNDFQKGDIAEGYSVSREKKESFPLTVTSAQKNPTAFYLCASSTLAGGGTDTQYFGPGTRLTVL.

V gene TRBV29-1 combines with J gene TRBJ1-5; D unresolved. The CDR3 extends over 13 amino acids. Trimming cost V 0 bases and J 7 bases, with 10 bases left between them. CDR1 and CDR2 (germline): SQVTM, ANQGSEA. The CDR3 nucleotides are TGCAGCGTTGAAGAGCCGCGAGGGCAGCCCCAGCATTTT. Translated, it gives CSVEEPRGQPQHF.

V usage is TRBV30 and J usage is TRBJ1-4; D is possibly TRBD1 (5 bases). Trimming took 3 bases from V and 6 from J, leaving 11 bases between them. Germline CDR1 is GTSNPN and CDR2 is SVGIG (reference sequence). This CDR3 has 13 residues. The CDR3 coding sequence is TGTGCCTGGAGCAGGGAAATGGATGAAAAACTGTTTTTT. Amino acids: CAWSREMDEKLFF. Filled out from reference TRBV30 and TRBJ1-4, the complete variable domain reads SQTIHQWPATLVQPVGSPLSLECTVEGTSNPNLYWYRQAAGRGLQLLFYSVGIGQISSEVPQNLSASRPQDRQFILSSKKLLLSDSGFYLCAWSREMDEKLFFGSGTQLSVL.

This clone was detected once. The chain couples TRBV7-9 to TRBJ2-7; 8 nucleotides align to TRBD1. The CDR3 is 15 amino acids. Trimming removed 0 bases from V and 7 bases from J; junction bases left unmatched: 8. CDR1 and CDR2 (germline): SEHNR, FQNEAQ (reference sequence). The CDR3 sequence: CASSLAQGALKEQYF. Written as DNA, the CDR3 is TGTGCCAGCAGCTTAGCCCAGGGGGCGTTGAAGGAGCAGTACTTC.

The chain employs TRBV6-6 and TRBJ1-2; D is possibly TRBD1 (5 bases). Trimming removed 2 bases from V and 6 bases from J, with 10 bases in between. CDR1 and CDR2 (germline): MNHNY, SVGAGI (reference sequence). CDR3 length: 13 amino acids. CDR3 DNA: TGTGCCAGCAGTTACCTGCTCAGGGATGGCTACACCTTC. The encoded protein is CASSYLLRDGYTF.

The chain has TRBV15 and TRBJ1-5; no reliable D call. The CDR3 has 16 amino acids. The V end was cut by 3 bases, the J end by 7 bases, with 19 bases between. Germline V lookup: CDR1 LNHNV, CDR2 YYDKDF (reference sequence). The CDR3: CATSRDGGQRRQPQHF. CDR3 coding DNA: TGTGCCACCAGCAGGGACGGAGGGCAGCGACGACAGCCCCAGCATTTT.

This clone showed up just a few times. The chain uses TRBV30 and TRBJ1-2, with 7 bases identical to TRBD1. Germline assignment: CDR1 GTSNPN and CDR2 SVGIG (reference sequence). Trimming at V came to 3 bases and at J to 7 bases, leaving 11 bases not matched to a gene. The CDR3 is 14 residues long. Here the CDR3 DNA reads TGTGCCTGGAGGCGGACAGGCCAGTCGGGTGGCTACACCTTC. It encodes CAWRRTGQSGGYTF.

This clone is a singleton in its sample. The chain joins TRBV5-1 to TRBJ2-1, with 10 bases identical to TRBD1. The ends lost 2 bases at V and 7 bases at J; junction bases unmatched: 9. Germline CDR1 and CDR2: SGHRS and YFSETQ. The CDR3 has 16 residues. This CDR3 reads CASSLRQGAAWNEQFF. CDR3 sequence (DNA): TGCGCCAGCAGCTTAAGACAGGGGGCCGCTTGGAATGAGCAGTTCTTC.

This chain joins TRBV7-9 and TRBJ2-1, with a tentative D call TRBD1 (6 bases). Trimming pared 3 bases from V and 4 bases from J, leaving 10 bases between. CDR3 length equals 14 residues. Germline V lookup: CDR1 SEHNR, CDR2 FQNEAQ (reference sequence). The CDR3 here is CASSFWQGYNEQFF. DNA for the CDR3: TGTGCCAGCAGCTTTTGGCAGGGGTACAATGAGCAGTTCTTC.

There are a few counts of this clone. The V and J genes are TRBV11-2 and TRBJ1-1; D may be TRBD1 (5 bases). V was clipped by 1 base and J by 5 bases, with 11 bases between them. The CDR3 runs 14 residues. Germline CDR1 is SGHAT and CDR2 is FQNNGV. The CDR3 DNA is TGTGCCAGCAGCTTAGTCCAGGGTGTTACTGAAGCTTTCTTT. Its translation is CASSLVQGVTEAFF.

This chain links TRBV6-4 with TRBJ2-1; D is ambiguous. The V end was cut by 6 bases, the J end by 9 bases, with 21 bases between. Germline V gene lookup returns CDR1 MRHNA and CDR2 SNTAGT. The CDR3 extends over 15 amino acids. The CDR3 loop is CASSLYGAPVTEQFF. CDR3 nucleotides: TGTGCCAGCAGCCTCTACGGAGCCCCAGTCACTGAGCAGTTCTTC.

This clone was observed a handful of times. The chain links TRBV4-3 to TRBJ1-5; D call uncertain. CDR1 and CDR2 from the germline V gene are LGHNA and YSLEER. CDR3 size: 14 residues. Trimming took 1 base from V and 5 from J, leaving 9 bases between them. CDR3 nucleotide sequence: TGCGCCAGCAGCCAAGTCGTTTCGTATCAGCCCCAGCATTTT. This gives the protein CASSQVVSYQPQHF.

The CDR3 nucleotides are TGTGCCAGCAGTCCAAACAGGGTGAACACCGGGGAGCTGTTTTTT. Protein product: CASSPNRVNTGELFF. The rearrangement uses TRBV27 and TRBJ2-2; possible D gene TRBD1, 6 bases. V lost 5 bases and J 1 base, leaving 11 bases between the germline ends. CDR3 length equals 15 residues. CDR1 is MNHEY and CDR2 is SMNVEV in the germline V gene (reference sequence).

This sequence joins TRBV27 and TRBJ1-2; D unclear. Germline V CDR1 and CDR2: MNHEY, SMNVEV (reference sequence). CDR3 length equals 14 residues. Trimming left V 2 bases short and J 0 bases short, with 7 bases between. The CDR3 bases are TGTGCCAGCAGTTTAAAGGGAGCTAACTATGGCTACACCTTC. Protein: CASSLKGANYGYTF.

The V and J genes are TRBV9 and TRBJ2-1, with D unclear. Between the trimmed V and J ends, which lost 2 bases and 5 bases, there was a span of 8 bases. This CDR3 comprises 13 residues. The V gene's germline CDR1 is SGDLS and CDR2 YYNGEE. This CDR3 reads CASSVDRNNEQFF. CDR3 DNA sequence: TGTGCCAGCAGCGTCGATAGAAACAATGAGCAGTTCTTC.

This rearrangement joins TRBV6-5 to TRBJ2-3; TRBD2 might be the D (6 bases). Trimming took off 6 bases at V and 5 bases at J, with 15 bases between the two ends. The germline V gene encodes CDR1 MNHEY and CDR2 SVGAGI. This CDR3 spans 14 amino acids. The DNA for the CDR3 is TGTGCCAGCAGCCCCACTAGCTCGGAAGATACGCAGTATTTT. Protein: CASSPTSSEDTQYF.